The next 3 T cell receptor beta chains were all read from a single sample in a study of blood T cell repertoires in COVID-19. Profiling relied on immunoSEQ multiplex PCR, and the TCRdb table lists in-frame clones only, not all of them. The sample lists some 260,000 clones, approximately 88% occurring once. Sequencing was performed on peripheral blood. These receptors were obtained from a woman aged 25 to 39 with acute or convalescent COVID-19.

The chain links TRBV7-7 to TRBJ2-1; maybe TRBD2 (5 bases). Germline V gene lookup returns CDR1 SSHAT and CDR2 FNYEAQ (reference sequence). V shed 1 base and J shed 3 bases, with 16 bases lying between them. This CDR3 comprises 17 residues. The CDR3 loop reads CASSLDGVGASYNEQFF. The CDR3 bases are TGTGCCAGCAGCTTAGACGGGGTTGGTGCGAGCTACAATGAGCAGTTCTTC.

V is TRBV6-1 and J is TRBJ2-3, with 11 bases matching TRBD2. The CDR3 spans 17 residues. Germline lookup yields CDR1 MNHNS and CDR2 SASEGT. Unmatched junction bases numbered 6, after V lost 0 bases and J lost 4 bases. The CDR3 DNA reads TGTGCCAGCAGTGAAGCCCCCCTAGCGGGAGGCCCAGATACGCAGTATTTT. Translated: CASSEAPLAGGPDTQYF.

The genes are TRBV7-9 and TRBJ2-7; 7 positions agree with TRBD2. CDR3 size: 14 residues. With V trimmed by 5 bases and J by 6 bases, 10 bases remained unmatched. Germline V gene sequence: CDR1 SEHNR, CDR2 FQNEAQ (reference sequence). CDR3 coding DNA: TGTGCCAGCAGCCCATTGCGGCCGGGGGGCGAGCAGTACTTC. This codes for CASSPLRPGGEQYF.